The 14 T cell receptor beta chains in this list originate from one sample, sequenced in a study of blood T cells in healthy people across ages. The authors ran a second PCR of 7 to 11 cycles using a sample-barcoded 5' primer and a J-beta primer mix. TCRdb itself ran the 5' RACE reads through MiXCR, one entry per CDR3 protein. The sample carries 1.5 million to 2 million distinct CDR3 sequences, approximately 28% recorded once. Sequenced material: blood. The origin of the receptors is a woman in her 30s in good health.

This clonotype was seen more than once but under ten times. At one of its ends the junction is not consistent with the germline gene, which may arise from a read error. The chain links TRBV7-6 to TRBJ2-2; no clear D. This CDR3 spans 15 amino acids. Germline values: CDR1 SGHVS, CDR2 FNYEAQ. For the CDR3, the DNA is TGTGCCAGTAGCTTAGCCCCGGGGAACACCGGGGAGCTGTTTTTT. It yields the protein CASSLAPGNTGELFF.

V gene TRBV2 combines with J gene TRBJ2-4; D gene unclear. The J call may be in error: the DNA end matches TRBJ2-5 better. The CDR3 contains 13 residues. The germline V gene encodes CDR1 SNHLY and CDR2 FYNNEI. CDR3 protein: CASIPHGQETQYF. As DNA, the CDR3 is TGTGCCAGCATTCCCCATGGGCAAGAGACCCAGTACTTC.

This clonotype has just a few counts. The rearrangement joins TRBV2 to TRBJ2-1; 9 nucleotides agree with TRBD2. With V trimmed by 10 bases and J by 3 bases, 7 bases remained unmatched. The CDR3 has 14 residues. Germline CDR1 is SNHLY and CDR2 is FYNNEI. Here the CDR3 reads CAIGRGGRYNEQFF. The CDR3 DNA reads TGTGCCATCGGGCGGGGGGGCCGCTACAATGAGCAGTTCTTC.

The V call is TRBV12-3 or TRBV12-4, the J call TRBJ1-5; possibly TRBD1 for D (5 bases). Trimming took off 4 bases at V and 3 bases at J, with 10 bases between the two ends. The CDR3 is 14 amino acids. The CDR3 protein is CASSWGVDNQPQHF. Written as DNA, the CDR3 is TGTGCCAGCAGTTGGGGGGTTGACAATCAGCCCCAGCATTTT.

On this clonotype itself: A much larger clone is a single base away; this may be a read error. The chain carries TRBV29-1 and TRBJ2-1; 7 bases match TRBD2. J lost 8 bases, V lost 7 bases, and 11 bases had no gene match. Germline CDR1 reads SQVTM; CDR2 reads ANQGSEA. The CDR3 is 13 amino acids. The CDR3 sequence is CSGTSEGIYEQFF. The CDR3 bases are TGCAGCGGAACTAGCGAGGGTATATATGAGCAGTTCTTC.

The chain is built from TRBV29-1 and TRBJ1-2; TRBD1 agrees at 7 bases. In germline, CDR1 is SQVTM, CDR2 ANQGSEA. Trimming removed 7 bases from V and 0 bases from J; junction bases left unmatched: 11. The CDR3 covers 15 residues. The CDR3 DNA follows: TGCAGCGCACTACCCCGGGGACAGCCTAACTATGGCTACACCTTC. Its protein product is CSALPRGQPNYGYTF.

This clonotype showed up just a few times. The chain is built from TRBV7-8 and TRBJ2-1, with TRBD2 matching over 13 bases. Germline CDR1 SGHVS, CDR2 FQNEAQ. The length of the CDR3 is 20 residues. Trimming removed 5 bases from V and 1 base from J; junction bases left unmatched: 14. The DNA of the CDR3 is TGTGCCAGCAGCCCAAGCCGAAGGACTAGCGGGAGTAGTTCCTACAATGAGCAGTTCTTC. Translation: CASSPSRRTSGSSSYNEQFF.

This clonotype was counted only a few times. The chain couples TRBV3-1 to TRBJ2-5, with 9 bases fitting TRBD2. CDR1 is LGHDT and CDR2 is YNNKEL in the germline V gene (reference sequence). This CDR3 has 18 residues. V was clipped by 1 base and J by 4 bases; unmatched bases: 13. The CDR3 DNA sequence: TGTGCCAGCAGCCAAGGCTTTGCGGGGGGGCGCTTAAGAGAGACCCAGTACTTC. Its protein is CASSQGFAGGRLRETQYF.

The chain employs TRBV28 and TRBJ1-2, with D perhaps matching TRBD1 (5 bases). The CDR3 is 17 residues long. V shed 4 bases and J shed 0 bases, with 18 bases lying between them. The germline CDR1 and CDR2 sequences are MDHEN and SYDVKM. The CDR3 is CASSSSSGGGTNYGYTF. CDR3 in DNA: TGTGCCAGCAGTTCCTCCTCCGGCGGGGGGACTAACTATGGCTACACCTTC.

This clonotype has only one observation. The chain links TRBV6-6 to TRBJ2-2; no firm D call. The CDR3 loop spans 17 amino acids. Germline CDR1 MNHNY, CDR2 SVGAGI (reference sequence). V was clipped by 2 bases and J by 0 bases, with 13 bases between them. The DNA of the CDR3 is TGTGCCAGCAGTTACGACTCGGCATTAGCGAACACCGGGGAGCTGTTTTTT. Translated, it gives CASSYDSALANTGELFF.

V gene TRBV7-2 combines with J gene TRBJ2-4; D call uncertain. The V gene's germline CDR1 is SGHTA and CDR2 FQGNSA. CDR3 length equals 15 residues. Trimming took 3 bases from V and 6 from J, leaving 15 bases between them. The CDR3 spells CASSLPAGMANIQYF. The CDR3 DNA reads TGTGCCAGCAGCTTGCCCGCAGGAATGGCAAACATTCAGTACTTC. Full variable domain (remainder filled in from reference TRBV7-2 and TRBJ2-4): GAGVSQSPSNKVTEKGKDVELRCDPISGHTALYWYRQSLGQGLEFLIYFQGNSAPDKSGLPSDRFSAERTGGSVSTLTIQRTQQEDSAVYLCASSLPAGMANIQYFGAGTRLSVL.

This clonotype was seen more than once but under ten times. J is TRBJ2-3 and V is TRBV7-2; D gene uncertain. CDR1 SGHTA and CDR2 FQGNSA come from the germline V gene. The germline V and J ends were trimmed by 0 bases and 6 bases, with 7 bases remaining between them. There are 13 residues in the CDR3. CDR3 bases: TGTGCCAGCAGCTTAGCTACTTTGGATACGCAGTATTTT. Translating gives CASSLATLDTQYF.

The chain is built from TRBV6-1 and TRBJ2-1, with 13 nucleotides matching TRBD2. This CDR3 comprises 17 residues. With V trimmed by 10 bases and J by 0 bases, 9 bases remained unmatched. Germline CDR1 MNHNS, CDR2 SASEGT. CDR3 in DNA: TGTGCCACCAAGGGACTAGCGGGGTCCCGCTCCTACAATGAGCAGTTCTTC. Translated, it gives CATKGLAGSRSYNEQFF.

As regards this clonotype: The junction and the germline gene differ at one end; a read error may be behind it. The gene calls are TRBV7-2 and TRBJ1-1; D gene uncertain. The CDR3 extends over 14 amino acids. Germline V lookup: CDR1 SGHTA, CDR2 FQGNSA. CDR3 loop: CAGSPSFGDTEAFF. The CDR3 DNA is TGTGCCGGCAGCCCGAGTTTCGGCGACACTGAAGCTTTCTTT.